The 32 T cell receptor beta chains below were found in one sample sequenced in a study of T cell clonotyping in hematopoietic cell transplantation. TCRdb's table, derived via immunoSEQ multiplex PCR, lists solely in-frame clones and lacks some. This sample has 2,000 to 2,500 clones, with roughly nine tenths found just once. The sample comprised peripheral blood mononuclear cells. These receptors all stem from a man aged 35 to 55 in good health. Some clones in this sample may be carry-over from other donors' samples.

V and J are TRBV7-2 and TRBJ1-2; D may be TRBD1 (6 bases). CDR1 is SGHTA and CDR2 is FQGNSA in the germline V gene. Trimming removed 1 base from V and 4 bases from J, with 19 bases in between. This CDR3 spans 17 amino acids. The CDR3 loop is CASSLEGGAGSGYGYTF. CDR3 DNA sequence: TGTGCCAGCAGCTTAGAAGGGGGGGCGGGTAGTGGCTATGGCTACACCTTC.

The chain recombines TRBV19 with TRBJ1-1; D gene uncertain. Trimming removed 3 bases at V and 1 base at J, with 6 bases between. Germline V gene sequence: CDR1 LNHDA, CDR2 SQIVND (reference sequence). There are 13 residues in the CDR3. CDR3 residues: CASSITGNTEAFF. As DNA, the CDR3 is TGTGCCAGTAGTATTACGGGGAACACTGAAGCTTTCTTT.

The chain links TRBV10-3 to TRBJ1-2; perhaps TRBD1 as D (5 bases). The CDR3 spans 12 residues. Germline CDR1 reads ENHRY; CDR2 reads SYGVKD. Deletions cut 4 bases from V and 8 bases from J, with 11 bases between. DNA for the CDR3: TGTGCCATCAGTGGGGACCCAGAGGGCTACACCTTC. Translated: CAISGDPEGYTF.

This clone was counted between two and nine times. This chain connects TRBV7-9 to TRBJ2-3, with D possibly being TRBD2 (6 bases). Germline CDR1 is SEHNR and CDR2 is FQNEAQ (reference sequence). The CDR3 loop spans 13 amino acids. V lost 5 bases and J lost 0, with 6 bases in between. This CDR3 is CASSRGSTDTQYF. CDR3 nucleotide sequence: TGTGCCAGCAGCCGGGGGAGCACAGATACGCAGTATTTT.

The gene calls are TRBV5-1 and TRBJ2-7; D is possibly TRBD2 (6 bases). V lost 0 bases and J lost 4, with 14 bases in between. CDR1 is SGHRS, CDR2 YFSETQ, per germline. The CDR3 totals 15 residues. CDR3 loop: CASSLGWDFGYEQYF. The CDR3 DNA reads as TGCGCCAGCAGCTTGGGGTGGGACTTCGGGTACGAGCAGTACTTC. The whole variable domain, filled in from reference TRBV5-1 and TRBJ2-7, reads KAGVTQTPRYLIKTRGQQVTLSCSPISGHRSVSWYQQTPGQGLQFLFEYFSETQRNKGNFPGRFSGRQFSNSRSEMNVSTLELGDSALYLCASSLGWDFGYEQYFGPGTRLTVT.

The CDR3 region has the DNA TGCGCCAGCAGCTTGGGTAGCTATAATTCACCCCTCCACTTT. It yields the protein CASSLGSYNSPLHF. The chain joins TRBV5-1 to TRBJ1-6; D unclear. Germline V gene sequence: CDR1 SGHRS, CDR2 YFSETQ. With 0 bases removed from V and 3 bases from J, the gap between germline ends came to 4 bases. CDR3 length equals 14 residues. The full variable domain, its missing parts supplied by reference TRBV5-1 and TRBJ1-6, is KAGVTQTPRYLIKTRGQQVTLSCSPISGHRSVSWYQQTPGQGLQFLFEYFSETQRNKGNFPGRFSGRQFSNSRSEMNVSTLELGDSALYLCASSLGSYNSPLHFGNGTRLTVT.

V and J are TRBV5-1 and TRBJ1-1; the D gene is possibly TRBD1 (5 bases). V lost 0 bases to trimming and J lost 5 bases, with 11 bases between them. Germline CDR1 is SGHRS and CDR2 is YFSETQ. The CDR3 runs to 14 residues. The CDR3 loop is CASSLGTPTTEAFF. DNA of the CDR3: TGCGCCAGCAGCTTGGGGACACCAACTACTGAAGCTTTCTTT.

This chain links TRBV6-5 with TRBJ2-2; D is perhaps TRBD2 (6 bases). V lost 8 bases and J lost 2, with 12 bases in between. Per germline, CDR1 MNHEY and CDR2 SVGAGI. CDR3 length: 14 residues. The CDR3 sequence is CASAQGGNTGELFF. The CDR3 coding sequence is TGTGCCAGCGCCCAGGGAGGTAACACCGGGGAGCTGTTTTTT.

V is TRBV25-1 and J is TRBJ1-3; no clear D. This CDR3 has 16 residues. CDR1 is MGHDK, CDR2 SYGVNS, per germline. Trimming cost V 3 bases and J 0 bases, with 12 bases left between them. CDR3 DNA sequence: TGTGCCAGCAGTGATTTTGACTTCAGCTCTGGAAACACCATATATTTT. It yields the protein CASSDFDFSSGNTIYF.

V gene TRBV6-4 combines with J gene TRBJ1-3; 8 bases align to TRBD1. CDR1 and CDR2 from the germline V gene are MRHNA and SNTAGT. V was clipped by 0 bases and J by 4 bases; unmatched bases: 8. The CDR3 consists of 17 residues. The CDR3 loop is CASSDSIRRGQGNTIYF. In DNA form, the CDR3 reads TGTGCCAGCAGTGACTCCATCCGCAGGGGGCAAGGAAACACCATATATTTT.

The V gene is TRBV7-7, the J gene TRBJ2-1; 7 bases align to TRBD1. Unmatched junction bases numbered 5, after V lost 2 bases and J lost 7 bases. CDR1 and CDR2 (germline): SSHAT, FNYEAQ (reference sequence). This CDR3 spans 14 amino acids. CDR3 sequence reads: CASSLTTGQNEQFF. The CDR3 coding sequence is TGTGCCAGCAGCTTAACGACAGGGCAGAATGAGCAGTTCTTC.

This chain joins TRBV7-2 and TRBJ2-5, with no clear D. The CDR3 extends over 12 amino acids. V was clipped by 6 bases and J by 5 bases, with 10 bases between them. Germline V gene sequence: CDR1 SGHTA, CDR2 FQGNSA. The CDR3 DNA reads as TGTGCCAGCAGTCCGCGCAAGGAGACCCAGTACTTC. Translated, it gives CASSPRKETQYF.

The rearrangement links TRBV2 to TRBJ2-2; 8 positions agree with TRBD1. This CDR3 region has 15 residues. CDR1 and CDR2 from the germline V gene are SNHLY and FYNNEI. V lost 6 bases, J lost 2 bases, and 5 bases stayed unmatched. CDR3 nucleotides: TGTGCCAGCAGGCCCCAGGGGGCAAACACCGGGGAGCTGTTTTTT. Protein sequence: CASRPQGANTGELFF.

This chain joins TRBV6-4 and TRBJ2-6, with TRBD1 as a possible D gene (6 bases). Germline V gene lookup returns CDR1 MRHNA and CDR2 SNTAGT. The V gene lost 3 bases and the J gene lost 3 bases, with 6 bases spanning the gap. The length of the CDR3 is 14 residues. The CDR3 here is CASSEGGGANVLTF. As DNA, the CDR3 is TGTGCCAGCAGTGAAGGGGGTGGGGCCAACGTCCTGACTTTC.

This chain links TRBV7-6 with TRBJ1-4, with D perhaps matching TRBD1 (6 bases). Trimming took 4 bases from V and 0 from J, leaving 15 bases between them. The V gene's germline CDR1 is SGHVS and CDR2 FNYEAQ. This CDR3 comprises 17 residues. Here the CDR3 reads CASSWETGQATNEKLFF. The CDR3 coding sequence is TGTGCCAGCAGCTGGGAGACAGGCCAAGCAACTAATGAAAAACTGTTTTTT.

This clone was recorded once. The chain employs TRBV6-1 and TRBJ1-2; TRBD1 might be the D (6 bases). The CDR3 consists of 12 residues. CDR1 is MNHNS and CDR2 is SASEGT in the germline V gene. Trimming shortened V by 6 bases and J by 5 bases, and 10 bases separated the two germline ends. The CDR3: CASSEQGYGYTF. The DNA of the CDR3 is TGTGCCAGCAGCGAACAGGGATATGGCTACACCTTC.

This clone was observed a handful of times. V usage is TRBV2 and J usage is TRBJ1-6; D call uncertain. The CDR3 length is 16 residues. Trimming removed 2 bases at V and 7 bases at J, with 15 bases between. Germline V gene sequence: CDR1 SNHLY, CDR2 FYNNEI. CDR3: CASSENSPSANSPLHF. CDR3 DNA: TGTGCCAGCAGTGAAAACTCACCGTCAGCAAATTCACCCCTCCACTTT.

The chain joins TRBV4-3 to TRBJ1-1; a weak D match, TRBD1 (5 bases). The CDR3 is 14 amino acids. Germline V gene lookup returns CDR1 LGHNA and CDR2 YSLEER. V lost 5 bases, J lost 5 bases, and 15 bases lay in between. The CDR3 sequence: CASSAVREGTEAFF. The CDR3 DNA reads TGCGCCAGCAGCGCCGTCAGGGAGGGGACTGAAGCTTTCTTT.

This clone was recorded once. The chain is built from TRBV19 and TRBJ1-2; D is ambiguous. The germline V gene has CDR1 LNHDA and CDR2 SQIVND (reference sequence). This CDR3 is 17 amino acids long. The V end was cut by 3 bases, the J end by 0 bases, with 17 bases between. The CDR3 DNA reads TGTGCCAGTAGTATGGATCTTCCGGGGATGGCTAACTATGGCTACACCTTC. Translation gives CASSMDLPGMANYGYTF.

This clone was picked up one time. The gene calls are TRBV7-3 and TRBJ2-5; TRBD1 is a possible D gene (7 bases). Trimming left V 2 bases short and J 5 bases short, with 15 bases between. CDR1 SGHTA and CDR2 FQGTGA come from the germline V gene. The CDR3 sequence is 15 residues long. The CDR3, as DNA: TGTGCCAGCAGCTTAGGCCCGACAGGGAGGGAGACCCAGTACTTC. This translates into CASSLGPTGRETQYF.

The chain links TRBV5-5 to TRBJ1-5; D remains unclear. CDR1 and CDR2 (germline): SGHKS, YYEKEE (reference sequence). V lost 0 bases to trimming and J lost 0 bases, with 7 bases between them. The CDR3 is made up of 15 amino acids. Here the CDR3 DNA reads TGTGCCAGCAGCTTGGGACCGATTAGCAATCAGCCCCAGCATTTT. Translating it yields CASSLGPISNQPQHF.

V and J are TRBV6-5 and TRBJ1-2; 9 nucleotides line up with TRBD1. Germline loops: CDR1 MNHEY, CDR2 SVGAGI. V gave up 7 bases and J gave up 2 bases; unmatched junction bases: 8. This CDR3 has 15 amino acids. The DNA of the CDR3 is TGTGCCAGCAACCGACAGGGGGGAGGAAACTATGGCTACACCTTC. It is translated as CASNRQGGGNYGYTF.

The chain combines TRBV19 with TRBJ2-3; 11 bases agree with TRBD2. V lost 4 bases, J lost 0 bases, and 9 bases stayed unmatched. The V gene's germline CDR1 is LNHDA and CDR2 SQIVND (reference sequence). The CDR3 is made up of 18 amino acids. This CDR3 reads CASSKPSGGFASTDTQYF. In DNA, the CDR3 is TGTGCCAGTAGTAAACCTAGCGGGGGGTTCGCGAGCACAGATACGCAGTATTTT.

CDR3 bases: TGCAGCGCCTCGACAGGGACGGGGAGTGAGACCCAGTACTTC. This gives the protein CSASTGTGSETQYF. The chain joins TRBV29-1 to TRBJ2-5; TRBD1 agrees at 7 bases. CDR3 length: 14 amino acids. Germline trimming cut 7 bases from V and 5 bases from J; bases unmatched to any gene: 13. In germline, CDR1 is SQVTM, CDR2 ANQGSEA.

This clone was detected only a few times. This rearrangement joins TRBV9 to TRBJ2-5; 12 nucleotides agree with TRBD2. CDR3 length equals 17 residues. Germline loops: CDR1 SGDLS, CDR2 YYNGEE. V dropped 0 bases and J dropped 5; count of bases not matched to a gene: 8. The CDR3 protein is CASSVGTSGTLWETQYF. DNA for the CDR3: TGTGCCAGCAGCGTAGGGACTAGCGGGACCCTTTGGGAGACCCAGTACTTC.

This clone appeared once. The chain combines TRBV29-1 with TRBJ1-2; 9 positions match TRBD1. This CDR3 comprises 14 residues. Losses at the gene ends were 6 bases for V and 2 bases for J; bases not matched to a gene: 7. CDR1 SQVTM and CDR2 ANQGSEA come from the germline V gene. DNA of the CDR3: TGCAGCGTCCTCACAGGGGGCGGGAACTATGGCTACACCTTC. This sequence encodes CSVLTGGGNYGYTF.

V is TRBV25-1 and J is TRBJ2-5; 13 bases align to TRBD2. The V gene end was trimmed by 9 bases and the J gene end by 7 bases; junction bases not matched to a gene: 8. CDR1 MGHDK and CDR2 SYGVNS come from the germline V gene. This CDR3 has 14 amino acids. CDR3 sequence reads: CASSGTSGVGTQYF. The CDR3 nucleotides read TGTGCCAGTTCCGGGACTAGCGGGGTTGGGACCCAGTACTTC.

The chain joins TRBV5-1 to TRBJ1-2, with TRBD1 matching over 7 bases. The CDR3 totals 13 residues. Germline loops: CDR1 SGHRS, CDR2 YFSETQ. J lost 5 bases, V lost 3 bases, and 4 bases had no gene match. The CDR3: CASSSGTVYGYTF. CDR3 DNA sequence: TGCGCCAGCAGCTCTGGGACAGTTTATGGCTACACCTTC.

The chain joins TRBV5-5 to TRBJ2-3; either TRBD1 or TRBD2 may supply D (6 bases each). The V end was cut by 2 bases, the J end by 0 bases, with 10 bases between. The CDR3 runs to 15 residues. The germline V gene encodes CDR1 SGHKS and CDR2 YYEKEE (reference sequence). The CDR3 DNA is TGTGCCAGCAGCTTAGGGGGGTCTAGCACAGATACGCAGTATTTT. Translating gives CASSLGGSSTDTQYF. Together with reference TRBV5-5 and TRBJ2-3, the CDR3 gives the full variable domain: DAGVTQSPTHLIKTRGQQVTLRCSPISGHKSVSWYQQVLGQGPQFIFQYYEKEERGRGNFPDRFSARQFPNYSSELNVNALLLGDSALYLCASSLGGSSTDTQYFGPGTRLTVL.

This clone was detected once. The chain recombines TRBV5-8 with TRBJ1-1; D might be TRBD1 (5 bases). This CDR3 comprises 14 residues. V lost 5 bases, J lost 0 bases, and 11 bases lay in between. Germline CDR1 and CDR2: SGHTS and YDEGEE. CDR3 region: CASRYTGLNTEAFF. In DNA form, the CDR3 reads TGTGCCAGCAGGTATACAGGATTGAACACTGAAGCTTTCTTT.

The chain carries TRBV6-5 and TRBJ1-1, with 8 bases matching TRBD1. There are 15 residues in the CDR3. J was trimmed by 5 bases and V by 6 bases; bases with no gene match: 11. In germline, CDR1 is MNHEY, CDR2 SVGAGI. The CDR3 loop reads CASSFDTGGGTEAFF. The DNA for the CDR3 is TGTGCCAGCAGCTTCGACACAGGGGGAGGAACTGAAGCTTTCTTT.

This clone was seen a handful of times. This rearrangement joins TRBV29-1 to TRBJ1-2, with TRBD1 identical over 10 bases. Germline trimming cut 7 bases from V and 5 bases from J; bases unmatched to any gene: 7. Germline-derived CDR1 and CDR2 are SQVTM and ANQGSEA. This CDR3 is built from 13 residues. CDR3 bases: TGCAGCGGGGGATTGGGACAGGGGTATGGCTACACCTTC. This sequence encodes CSGGLGQGYGYTF.